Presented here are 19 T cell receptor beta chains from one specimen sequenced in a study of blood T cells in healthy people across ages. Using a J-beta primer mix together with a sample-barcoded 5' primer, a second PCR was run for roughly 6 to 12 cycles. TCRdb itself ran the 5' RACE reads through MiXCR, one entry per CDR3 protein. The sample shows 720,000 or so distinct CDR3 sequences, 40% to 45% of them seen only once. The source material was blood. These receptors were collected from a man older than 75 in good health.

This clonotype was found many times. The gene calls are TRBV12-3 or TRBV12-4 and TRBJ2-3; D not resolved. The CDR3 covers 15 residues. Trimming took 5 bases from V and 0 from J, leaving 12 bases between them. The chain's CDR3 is CASSVRPKSTDTQYF. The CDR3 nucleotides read TGTGCCAGCAGTGTGCGCCCCAAAAGCACAGATACGCAGTATTTT.

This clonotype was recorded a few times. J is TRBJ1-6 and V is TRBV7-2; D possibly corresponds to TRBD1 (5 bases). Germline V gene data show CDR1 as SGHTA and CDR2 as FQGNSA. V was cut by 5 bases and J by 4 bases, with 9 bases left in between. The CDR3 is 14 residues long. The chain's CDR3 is CASSPAGYNSPLHF. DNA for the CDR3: TGTGCCAGCAGCCCAGCAGGGTATAATTCACCCCTCCACTTT.

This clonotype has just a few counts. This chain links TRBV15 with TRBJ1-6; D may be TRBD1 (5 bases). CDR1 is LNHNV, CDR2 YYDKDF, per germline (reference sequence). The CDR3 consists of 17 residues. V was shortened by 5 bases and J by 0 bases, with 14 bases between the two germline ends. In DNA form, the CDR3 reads TGTGCCACCAGCGGGGACCGACCTTACTCCTATAATTCACCCCTCCACTTT. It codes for CATSGDRPYSYNSPLHF.

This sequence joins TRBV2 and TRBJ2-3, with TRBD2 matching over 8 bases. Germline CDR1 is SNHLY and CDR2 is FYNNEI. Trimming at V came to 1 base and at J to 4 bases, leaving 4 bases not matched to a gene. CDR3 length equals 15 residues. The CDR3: CASSEGLANPDTQYF. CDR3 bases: TGTGCCAGCAGTGAAGGACTAGCGAACCCAGATACGCAGTATTTT.

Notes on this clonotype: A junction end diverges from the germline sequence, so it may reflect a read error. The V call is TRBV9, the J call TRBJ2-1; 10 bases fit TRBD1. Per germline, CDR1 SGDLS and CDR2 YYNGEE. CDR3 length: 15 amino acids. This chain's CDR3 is CASSVGTGAYNEQFF. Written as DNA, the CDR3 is TGTGCCAGCAGTGTAGGGACAGGGGCTTACAATGAGCAGTTCTTC.

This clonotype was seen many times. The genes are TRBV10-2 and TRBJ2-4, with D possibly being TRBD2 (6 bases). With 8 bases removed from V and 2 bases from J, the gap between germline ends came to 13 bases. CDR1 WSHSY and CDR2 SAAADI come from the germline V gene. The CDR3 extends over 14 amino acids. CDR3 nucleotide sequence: TGCGCCAGCGCCGTTAGCGGTTCCAAAAACATTCAGTACTTC. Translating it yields CASAVSGSKNIQYF.

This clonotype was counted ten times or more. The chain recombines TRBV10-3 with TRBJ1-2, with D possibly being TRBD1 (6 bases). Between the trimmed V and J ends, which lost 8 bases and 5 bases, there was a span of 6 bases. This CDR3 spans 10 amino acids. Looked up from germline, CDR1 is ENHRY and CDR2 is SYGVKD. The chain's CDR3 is CAIGQYGYTF. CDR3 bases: TGTGCCATCGGACAGTATGGCTACACCTTC.

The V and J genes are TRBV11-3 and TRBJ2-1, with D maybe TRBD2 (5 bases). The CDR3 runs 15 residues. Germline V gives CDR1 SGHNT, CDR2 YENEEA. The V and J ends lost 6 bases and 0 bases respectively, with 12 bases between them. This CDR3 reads CASSPDSLSYNEQFF. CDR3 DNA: TGTGCCAGCAGTCCGGACTCCCTCTCCTACAATGAGCAGTTCTTC.

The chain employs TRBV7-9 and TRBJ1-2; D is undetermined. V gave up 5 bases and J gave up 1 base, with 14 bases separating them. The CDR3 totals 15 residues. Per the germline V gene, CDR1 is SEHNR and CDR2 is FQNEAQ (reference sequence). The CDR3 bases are TGTGCCAGCAGCCCCCACACGGGGAGTAACTATGGCTACACCTTC. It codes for CASSPHTGSNYGYTF.

CDR3 coding DNA: TGTGCCAGCTCACCAGAATTCGGCGGGGGGCTCACCTACGAGCAGTACTTC. Encoded protein: CASSPEFGGGLTYEQYF. The V call is TRBV18, the J call TRBJ2-5, with TRBD2 matching 8 bases. The J call may be incorrect, as the DNA end agrees better with TRBJ2-7. The CDR3 runs to 17 residues. In germline, CDR1 is KGHSH, CDR2 LQKENI.

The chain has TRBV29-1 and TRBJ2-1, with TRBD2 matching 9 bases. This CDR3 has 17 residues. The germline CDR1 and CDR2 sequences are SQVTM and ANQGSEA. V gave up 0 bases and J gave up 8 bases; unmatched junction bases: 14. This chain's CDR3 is CSVEDEVAGVHFYEQFF. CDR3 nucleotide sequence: TGCAGCGTTGAAGATGAAGTAGCGGGAGTGCATTTCTATGAGCAGTTCTTC.

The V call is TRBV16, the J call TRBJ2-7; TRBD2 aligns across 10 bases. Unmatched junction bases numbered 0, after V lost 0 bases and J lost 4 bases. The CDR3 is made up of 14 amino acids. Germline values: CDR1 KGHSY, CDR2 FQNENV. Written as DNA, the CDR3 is TGTGCCAGCAGCCAATCTAGCGGGAGGTACGAGCAGTACTTC. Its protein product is CASSQSSGRYEQYF.

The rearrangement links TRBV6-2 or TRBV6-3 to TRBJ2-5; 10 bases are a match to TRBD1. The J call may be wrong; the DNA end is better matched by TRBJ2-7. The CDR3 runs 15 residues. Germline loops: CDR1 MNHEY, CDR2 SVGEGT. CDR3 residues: CASSSGQGFGYEQYF. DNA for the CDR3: TGTGCCAGCAGTTCGGGACAGGGGTTTGGGTACGAGCAGTACTTC.

The CDR3 region is CASSVRRGETQYF. CDR3 DNA sequence: TGTGCCAGCAGCGTTAGAAGGGGAGAGACCCAGTACTTC. This chain links TRBV7-2 with TRBJ2-5; a possible D gene is TRBD1 (5 bases). The germline V and J ends were trimmed by 5 bases and 4 bases, with 11 bases remaining between them. The CDR3 contains 13 residues. The germline V gene has CDR1 SGHTA and CDR2 FQGNSA.

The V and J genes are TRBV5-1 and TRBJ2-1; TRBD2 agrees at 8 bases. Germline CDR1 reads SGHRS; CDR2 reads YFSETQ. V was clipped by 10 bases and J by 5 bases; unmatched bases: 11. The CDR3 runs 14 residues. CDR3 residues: CACKRGGLDNEQFF. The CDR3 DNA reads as TGCGCCTGCAAACGGGGGGGGTTGGACAATGAGCAGTTCTTC.

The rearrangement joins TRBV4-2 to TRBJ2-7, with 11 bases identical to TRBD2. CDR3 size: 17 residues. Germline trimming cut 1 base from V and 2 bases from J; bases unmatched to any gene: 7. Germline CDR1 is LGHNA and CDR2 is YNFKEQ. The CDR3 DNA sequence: TGTGCCAGCAGCCAAGTAACACTAGCGGGGGCGACCTACGAGCAGTACTTC. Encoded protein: CASSQVTLAGATYEQYF.

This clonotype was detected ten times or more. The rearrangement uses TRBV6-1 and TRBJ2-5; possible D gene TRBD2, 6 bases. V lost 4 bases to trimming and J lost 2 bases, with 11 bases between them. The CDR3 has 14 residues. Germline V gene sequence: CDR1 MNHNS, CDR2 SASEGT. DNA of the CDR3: TGTGCCAGCAGTGCGGGACTGACACAAGAGACCCAGTACTTC. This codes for CASSAGLTQETQYF.

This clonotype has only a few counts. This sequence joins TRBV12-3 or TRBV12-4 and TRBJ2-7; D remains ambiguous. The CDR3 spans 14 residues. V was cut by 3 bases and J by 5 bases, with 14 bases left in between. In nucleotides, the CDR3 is TGTGCCAGCAGTTTGGCGAGCCCTAGGAACGAGCAGTACTTC. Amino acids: CASSLASPRNEQYF.

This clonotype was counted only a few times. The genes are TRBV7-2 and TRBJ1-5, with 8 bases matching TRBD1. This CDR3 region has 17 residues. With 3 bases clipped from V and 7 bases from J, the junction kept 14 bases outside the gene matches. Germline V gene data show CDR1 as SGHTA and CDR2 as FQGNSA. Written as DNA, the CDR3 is TGTGCCAGCAGCTTGAGCTTATCTCAGGGGGCGGTCCAGCCCCAGCATTTT. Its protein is CASSLSLSQGAVQPQHF. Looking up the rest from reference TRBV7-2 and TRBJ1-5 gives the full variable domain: GAGVSQSPSNKVTEKGKDVELRCDPISGHTALYWYRQSLGQGLEFLIYFQGNSAPDKSGLPSDRFSAERTGGSVSTLTIQRTQQEDSAVYLCASSLSLSQGAVQPQHFGDGTRLSIL.